A selection of T cell receptor beta chains follows, all from one sample in a study of blood T cell repertoires in COVID-19. Only in-frame clones appear in the TCRdb table, and some are missing; sequencing was by immunoSEQ multiplex PCR. The data contain 180,000 or so clones, approximately 86% of them singletons. The sequenced sample consisted of peripheral blood. Receptor source: a man aged 60 to 75 with acute or convalescent COVID-19. Each CDR3 is given with its conserved first and last residue. Fields, in order: J gene, V gene, clone size, D gene, CDR3 DNA, CDR3 protein. The D gene is left open where the match is weak. For some rows the clone size is stated as once, few or many, or as a class when expanded; others skip it.

J gene: TRBJ1-2
V gene: TRBV18
clone size: once
D gene: -
CDR3 DNA: TGTGCCAGCTCACTAGACAGCCTAGGCTACACCTTC
CDR3 protein: CASSLDSLGYTF

J gene: TRBJ2-7
V gene: TRBV19
clone size: -
D gene: TRBD2
CDR3 DNA: TGTGCCAGTAGCCCCCTTCCTAGCGGGAGGGACGAGCAGTACTTC
CDR3 protein: CASSPLPSGRDEQYF

J gene: TRBJ2-3
V gene: TRBV5-1
clone size: -
D gene: -
CDR3 DNA: TGCGCCTCCCGTCTAGGTCCGACAGATACGCAGTATTTT
CDR3 protein: CASRLGPTDTQYF

J gene: TRBJ2-5
V gene: TRBV5-1
clone size: -
D gene: TRBD2
CDR3 DNA: TGCGCCAGCAGCGTGGGACTAGCGGGGAACCAAGAGACCCAGTACTTC
CDR3 protein: CASSVGLAGNQETQYF

J gene: TRBJ2-5
V gene: TRBV21-1
clone size: few
D gene: -
CDR3 DNA: TGTGCCAGCAGCAAAGAGGACTACCGACGTAGAGAGACCCAGTACTTC
CDR3 protein: CASSKEDYRRRETQYF

J gene: TRBJ2-1
V gene: TRBV3-1/TRBV3-2
clone size: -
D gene: TRBD2
CDR3 DNA: TGTGCCAGCAGCCCTTTGTTACTAGCGGGAGAGTACAATGAGCAGTTCTTC
CDR3 protein: CASSPLLLAGEYNEQFF

J gene: TRBJ2-1
V gene: TRBV6-4
clone size: medium-sized
D gene: -
CDR3 DNA: TGTGCCAGCAGAGAAGAGCCGGCGGGCTACAATGAGCAGTTCTTC
CDR3 protein: CASREEPAGYNEQFF

J gene: TRBJ2-5
V gene: TRBV25-1
clone size: -
D gene: TRBD1
CDR3 DNA: TGTGCCAGCAGCGAGGGGGCCCGGGAGACCCAGTACTTC
CDR3 protein: CASSEGARETQYF

J gene: TRBJ1-6
V gene: TRBV30
clone size: -
D gene: -
CDR3 DNA: TGTGCCTGGAGCGCTTCGGGCGGGGTCTCCTATAATTCACCCCTCCACTTT
CDR3 protein: CAWSASGGVSYNSPLHF

J gene: TRBJ2-5
V gene: TRBV18
clone size: -
D gene: -
CDR3 DNA: TGTGCCAGCTCACCATCGGGATCGCGAGAGACCCAGTACTTC
CDR3 protein: CASSPSGSRETQYF

J gene: TRBJ2-3
V gene: TRBV10-3
clone size: -
D gene: TRBD1
CDR3 DNA: TGTGCCATCAGTGAGTCCAGCGTGGACAGGGGGTTCACAGATACGCAGTATTTT
CDR3 protein: CAISESSVDRGFTDTQYF

J gene: TRBJ2-7
V gene: TRBV11-1
clone size: -
D gene: -
CDR3 DNA: TGTGCCAGCAGCTTAACGGGGAGTATAGGCTACGAGCAGTACTTC
CDR3 protein: CASSLTGSIGYEQYF